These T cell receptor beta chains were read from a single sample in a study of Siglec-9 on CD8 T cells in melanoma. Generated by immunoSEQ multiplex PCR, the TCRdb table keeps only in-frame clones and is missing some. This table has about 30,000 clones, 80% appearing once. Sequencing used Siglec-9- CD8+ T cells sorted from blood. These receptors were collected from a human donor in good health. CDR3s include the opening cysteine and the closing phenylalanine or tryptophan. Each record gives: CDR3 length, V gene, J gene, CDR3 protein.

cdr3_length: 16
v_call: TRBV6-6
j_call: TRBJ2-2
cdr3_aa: CASSYTTGANTGELFF

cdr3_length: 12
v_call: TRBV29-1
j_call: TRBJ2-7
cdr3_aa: CSVTGDSYEQYF

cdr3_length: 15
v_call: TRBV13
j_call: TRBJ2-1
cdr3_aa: CASSLGGITYNEQFF

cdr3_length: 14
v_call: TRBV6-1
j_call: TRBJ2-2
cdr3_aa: CASSEGTGHGELFF

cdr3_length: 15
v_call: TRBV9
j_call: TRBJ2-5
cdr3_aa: CASSPRGGRPETQYF

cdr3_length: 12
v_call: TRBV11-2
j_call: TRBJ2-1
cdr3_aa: CASSLVLDEQFF

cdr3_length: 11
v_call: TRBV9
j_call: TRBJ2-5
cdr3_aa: CASSDQETQYF

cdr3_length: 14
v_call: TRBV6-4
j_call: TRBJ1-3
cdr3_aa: CASRAQGTGNTIYF

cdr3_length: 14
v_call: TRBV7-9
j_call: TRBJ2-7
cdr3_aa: CASSPRTGEYEQYF

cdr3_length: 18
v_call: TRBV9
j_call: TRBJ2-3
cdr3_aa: CASSYTLLAGGDTDTQYF

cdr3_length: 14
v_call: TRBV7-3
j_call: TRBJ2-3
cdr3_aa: CASSRVGGTDTQYF

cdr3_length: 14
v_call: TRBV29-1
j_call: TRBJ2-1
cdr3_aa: CSVELRQWYNEQFF

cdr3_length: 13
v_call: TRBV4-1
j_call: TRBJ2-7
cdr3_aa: CASSPEGAGEQYF

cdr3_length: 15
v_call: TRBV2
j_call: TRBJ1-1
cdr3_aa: CASSFTTGLNTEAFF

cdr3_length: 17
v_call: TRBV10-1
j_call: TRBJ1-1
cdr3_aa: CATSDSTGDASNTEAFF

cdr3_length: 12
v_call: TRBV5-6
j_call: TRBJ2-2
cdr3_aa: CASSLSTGELFF

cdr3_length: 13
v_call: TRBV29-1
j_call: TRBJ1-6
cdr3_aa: CSVGEGSGSPLHF

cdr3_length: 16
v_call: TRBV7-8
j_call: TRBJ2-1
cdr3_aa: CASSKGLADSYNEQFF

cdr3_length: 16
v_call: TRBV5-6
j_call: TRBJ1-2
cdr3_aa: CASSLMVAGPNYGYTF

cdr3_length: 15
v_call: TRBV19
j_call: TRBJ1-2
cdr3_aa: CASSVDRGTDYGYTF

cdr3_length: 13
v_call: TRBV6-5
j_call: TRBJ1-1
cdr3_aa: CASSYGQNTEAFF

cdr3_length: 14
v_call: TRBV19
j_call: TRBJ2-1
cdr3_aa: CASTTGAGYNEQFF

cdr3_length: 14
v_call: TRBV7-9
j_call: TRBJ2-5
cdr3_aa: CASSPRQSQETQYF

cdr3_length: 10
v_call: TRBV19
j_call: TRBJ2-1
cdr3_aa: CASSANEQFF

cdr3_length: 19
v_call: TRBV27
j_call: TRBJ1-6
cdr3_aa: CASSFTGEGGMSYNSPLHF